The rows below give T cell receptor beta chains drawn from one sample of a study of read filtering for tumor transcriptome and immune sequencing. TCRdb re-called the reads through MiXCR, storing one row per CDR3 protein. The table shows roughly 93,000 distinct CDR3 sequences, with 20% to 25% occurring only once. Sequencing was performed on a population of CD138-negative cells sorted from bone marrow. The source is a donor aged 40 or over with multiple myeloma. Each CDR3 is given without its conserved first and last residue.

v_gene	len	j_gene	CDR3aa
TRBV20-1	10	TRBJ2-7	SATGQGDEQY
TRBV29-1	11	TRBJ1-5	SVAQGGNQPQH
TRBV20-1	10	TRBJ1-1	SAPGGNTEAF
TRBV20-1	11	TRBJ2-7	SAPAQHHNEQY
TRBV28	10	TRBJ2-1	ASRADRRKQF
TRBV12-5	15	TRBJ1-1	ASGIVPGQGVGTEAF
TRBV10-3	13	TRBJ2-5	AISGADMGFETQY
TRBV2	12	TRBJ1-4	ASSDRGVEEKLF
TRBV7-6	12	TRBJ1-1	ASSSVARNTEAF
TRBV5-1	14	TRBJ1-4	ASSLEGQAVNEKLF
TRBV11-2	14	TRBJ2-1	ASSSRTVPFYNEQF
TRBV28	12	TRBJ2-7	ASSPAQGAGEQY
TRBV20-1	13	TRBJ1-5	SARTPGQGSTPQH
TRBV6-6	12	TRBJ2-5	ASTDRQHGETQY
TRBV6-2/TRBV6-3	12	TRBJ2-1	ASSYLAGGYEQF
TRBV5-1	12	TRBJ2-5	ASRGGRGQETQY
TRBV4-2	13	TRBJ2-1	ASSQDGGALRRWF
TRBV5-6	12	TRBJ2-5	ASRRRGAGETQY